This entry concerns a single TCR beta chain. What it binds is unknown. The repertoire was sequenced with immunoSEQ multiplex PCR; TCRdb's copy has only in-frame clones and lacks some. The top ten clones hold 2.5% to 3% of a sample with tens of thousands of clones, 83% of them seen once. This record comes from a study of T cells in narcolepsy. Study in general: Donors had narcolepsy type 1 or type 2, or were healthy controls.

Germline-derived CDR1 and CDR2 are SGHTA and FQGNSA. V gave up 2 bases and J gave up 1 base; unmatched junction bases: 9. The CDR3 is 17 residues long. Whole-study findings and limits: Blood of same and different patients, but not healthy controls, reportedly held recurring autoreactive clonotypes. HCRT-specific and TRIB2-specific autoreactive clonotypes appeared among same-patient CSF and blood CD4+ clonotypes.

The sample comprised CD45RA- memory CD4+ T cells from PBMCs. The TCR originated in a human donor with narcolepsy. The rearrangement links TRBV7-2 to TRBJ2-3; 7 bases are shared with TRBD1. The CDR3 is CASSLSSPGGGTDTQYF. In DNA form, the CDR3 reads TGTGCCAGCAGCTTAAGTTCGCCAGGGGGTGGCACAGATACGCAGTATTTT. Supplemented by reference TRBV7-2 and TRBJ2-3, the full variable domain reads GAGVSQSPSNKVTEKGKDVELRCDPISGHTALYWYRQSLGQGLEFLIYFQGNSAPDKSGLPSDRFSAERTGGSVSTLTIQRTQQEDSAVYLCASSLSSPGGGTDTQYFGPGTRLTVL.